Below, 9 T cell receptor beta chains from the same sample are listed, as sequenced in a study of T-cell reconstitution after alpha-beta-depleted transplantation in children. A library of TCRbeta sequences, prepared with unique molecular identifiers, was generated. Each CDR3 protein is one row after TCRdb ran MiXCR on the PCR reads. In the table there are about 400,000 distinct CDR3 sequences, roughly 14% of which are singletons. Sample: PBMCs, taken from the stem cell graft. These receptors originate from a human donor who donated a stem cell graft to a child with Fanconi anemia.

This clonotype showed up just once. The chain is built from TRBV5-6 and TRBJ2-7; D may match TRBD1 or TRBD2 (5 bases each). Looked up from germline, CDR1 is SGHDT and CDR2 is YYEEEE. V lost 4 bases and J lost 3, with 20 bases in between. The length of the CDR3 is 16 residues. CDR3 sequence: CASSAARGPNFYEQYF. The CDR3 DNA reads as TGTGCCAGCAGCGCCGCCCGGGGACCGAACTTCTACGAGCAGTACTTC.

The CDR3 nucleotides are TGCAGTGCTTACCCGGGCCCCCAGGCCGCCGGGGAGCTGTTTTTT. Amino acid sequence: CSAYPGPQAAGELFF. J is TRBJ2-2 and V is TRBV20-1; D remains ambiguous. CDR1 and CDR2 from the germline V gene are DFQATT and SNEGSKA (reference sequence). The CDR3 totals 15 residues. The V and J ends lost 5 bases and 6 bases respectively, with 19 bases between them.

This clonotype was seen many times. The rearrangement uses TRBV9 and TRBJ2-3, with D uncertain. The germline gives CDR1 SGDLS, CDR2 YYNGEE. The CDR3 covers 19 residues. V lost 2 bases and J lost 2, with 24 bases in between. CDR3 in DNA: TGTGCCAGCAGCGTTCTTCCCGGAAACCCTGCTCTATCCACAGATACGCAGTATTTT. Translation: CASSVLPGNPALSTDTQYF.

The chain recombines TRBV27 with TRBJ2-4; D uncertain. The germline V gene has CDR1 MNHEY and CDR2 SMNVEV (reference sequence). Between the trimmed V and J ends, which lost 3 bases and 6 bases, there was a span of 12 bases. The CDR3 contains 14 residues. The CDR3 reads CASSLRGNSNIQYF. The CDR3 DNA reads TGTGCCAGCAGTTTGCGTGGTAACTCAAACATTCAGTACTTC.

This clonotype came up many times. V is TRBV12-3 or TRBV12-4 and J is TRBJ1-1; D not certain. Trimming took 7 bases from V and 6 from J, leaving 12 bases between them. The CDR3 length is 12 residues. The CDR3: CASTLTAPEAFF. CDR3 in DNA: TGTGCCAGCACCCTTACCGCCCCTGAAGCTTTCTTT.

This clonotype was seen at least ten times. The CDR3 region has the DNA TGCGCCAGCCGACGGGTGATGGACACCGGGGAGCTGTTTTTT. Protein sequence: CASRRVMDTGELFF. This chain connects TRBV5-1 to TRBJ2-2; D is unclear. CDR3 length equals 14 residues. The V gene lost 7 bases and the J gene lost 3 bases, with 13 bases spanning the gap. Germline loops: CDR1 SGHRS, CDR2 YFSETQ.

This CDR3 reads CASSQDRGVQETQYF. The CDR3 DNA reads TGTGCCAGCAGCCAGGACAGGGGGGTACAAGAGACCCAGTACTTC. V usage is TRBV4-2 and J usage is TRBJ2-5, with 10 nucleotides matching TRBD1. There are 15 residues in the CDR3. Germline V gene lookup returns CDR1 LGHNA and CDR2 YNFKEQ. The V segment lost 3 bases and the J segment 2 bases; nucleotides outside the gene matches: 3.

The chain links TRBV7-8 to TRBJ1-5; no clear D gene. The CDR3 is made up of 14 amino acids. Germline CDR1 SGHVS, CDR2 FQNEAQ. With 5 bases removed from V and 0 bases from J, the gap between germline ends came to 8 bases. CDR3: CASSPAYSNQPQHF. DNA for the CDR3: TGTGCCAGCAGCCCAGCCTATAGCAATCAGCCCCAGCATTTT.

This clonotype appeared a few times. This chain links TRBV7-9 with TRBJ2-7; D could derive from TRBD1 or TRBD2 (5 bases each). This CDR3 has 14 amino acids. V was clipped by 4 bases and J by 6 bases, with 16 bases between them. Germline V gene sequence: CDR1 SEHNR, CDR2 FQNEAQ (reference sequence). In DNA form, the CDR3 reads TGTGCCAGCAGCTACACAGGTGTCCGGGGCGAGCAGTACTTC. Protein product: CASSYTGVRGEQYF.